This TCR beta chain was profiled in a study of control samples from healthy donors and cancer patients. The CDR3 runs 13 residues. Deletions cut 7 bases from V and 0 bases from J, with 9 bases between. From germline, CDR1 is LNHDA and CDR2 SQIVND (reference sequence). Using immunoSEQ multiplex PCR, the repertoire was profiled, and TCRdb retains in-frame clones only, with some absent. The repertoire holds approximately 120,000 clones, with around 87% as singletons. Sequencing was performed on blood. V gene TRBV19 combines with J gene TRBJ1-1; tentative D call: TRBD1 (6 bases). The TCR originated in a man aged 60 to 75 in good health. The CDR3 protein is CASTRTVNTEAFF. The CDR3 DNA sequence: TGTGCCAGTACCAGGACAGTGAACACTGAAGCTTTCTTT. Based on the CDR3 plus reference TRBV19 and TRBJ1-1, the full variable domain is DGGITQSPKYLFRKEGQNVTLSCEQNLNHDAMYWYRQDPGQGLRLIYYSQIVNDFQKGDIAEGYSVSREKKESFPLTVTSAQKNPTAFYLCASTRTVNTEAFFGQGTRLTVV.